This entry describes one T cell receptor (beta chain). As yet, its antigen is unknown. This sample was taken from a study of T cell responses to AZD1222 COVID-19 vaccine. Produced via immunoSEQ multiplex PCR; TCRdb's table is partial and in-frame only. The sample yields roughly 200,000 clones, roughly nine tenths seen once. Study-wide findings and caveats: Unmutated variant regions reportedly attract nearly half of all spike-specific TCRs. Donors, mostly white British, included more females; clonal diversity was possibly underestimated. Distributed over spike, vaccine-associated CD4 TCRs predominated at 160-218 and 743-854. Among those given AZD1222, only five or six were seropositive at baseline.

CDR1 and CDR2 from the germline V gene are SQVTM and ANQGSEA. With V trimmed by 1 base and J by 2 bases, 8 bases remained unmatched. The CDR3 has 17 residues. This sequence was found in an adult who received the AZD1222 COVID-19 vaccine. This specimen consisted of peripheral blood, obtained 28 days after the second AZD1222 dose. The chain uses TRBV29-1 and TRBJ2-7; 13 positions match TRBD2. The CDR3 sequence: CSVEGTSGRSLTYEQYF. The CDR3 coding sequence is TGCAGCGTTGAAGGGACTAGCGGGAGATCCCTCACCTACGAGCAGTACTTC.